This T cell receptor beta chain derives from a study of shared clonotypes between healthy human individuals. Study details: Three CD4 naive, three CD4 memory, two CD8 naive and one CD8 memory plate were used per donor.

The germline CDR1 and CDR2 sequences are MNHNS and SASEGT. This CDR3 comprises 14 residues. The germline V and J ends were trimmed by 1 base and 2 bases, with 8 bases remaining between them. Several immunoSEQ 96-well plates shared each subset's DNA, each plate a replicate. Sequencing used immunoSEQ multiplex PCR; TCRdb keeps in-frame clones, though not all of them. The sample consists of more than 1,200,000 clones, around 98.5% of them appearing once. V is TRBV6-1 and J is TRBJ2-5; D ambiguous. Sequenced input: naive CD4+ T cells sorted from blood. As for subset: CD45RA+ positively selected. The clonotype originates from a man younger than 40 in good health. CDR3 in DNA: TGTGCCAGCAGTGAAGTCGGCGAGCAAGAGACCCAGTACTTC. This gives the protein CASSEVGEQETQYF.